This T cell receptor (beta chain) was profiled in a study of T cell repertoires in cytomegalovirus infection. Study overall: Both a matching HLA type and CMV infection were indicated by public TCR beta signatures.

Germline assignment: CDR1 LGHNA and CDR2 YSLEER. V gave up 1 base and J gave up 5 bases; unmatched junction bases: 5. This CDR3 has 15 residues. Findings and limits, study-wide: Ex vivo, HLA-C-restricted CMV-specific TCR beta clonotypes prevailed over the rest of the response. Cumulative public TCR beta family frequency identified carriers of CMV plus the relevant HLA.

TCRdb re-called the reads through MiXCR, storing one row per CDR3 protein. The repertoire consists of about 920,000 distinct CDR3 sequences, with approximately 33% occurring once and the leading ten covering about an eighth. About this clonotype itself: Its cognate antigen is unknown.

The clonotype was recovered from a human donor in good health (CMV status not recorded). Some clones in this sample may be carry-over from other donors' samples. The gene calls are TRBV4-3 and TRBJ2-5, with 9 positions matching TRBD2. Sequences were derived from cultured CD8+ T cells from PBMCs, sampled from culture after CMV antigen stimulation. The DNA of the CDR3 is TGCGCCAGCAGCCAAGGCCTAGCGGGGTGGGAGACCCAGTACTTC. Residues: CASSQGLAGWETQYF.